This T cell receptor (beta chain) was identified in a study of blood T cells in healthy people across ages. The wider study: Template switching recovered approximately one barcoded beta molecule for every two T cells.

The ends were cut back, 5 bases at V and 4 bases at J, with 10 bases in the middle. This CDR3 region has 13 residues. The germline CDR1 and CDR2 sequences are MGHRA and YSYEKL. This clonotype was observed many times. The use of a sample-barcoded 5' primer and a J-beta primer mix characterized a second PCR of about 6 to 11 cycles. Carrying 12 random nucleotides, a template-switch adaptor labeled each individual cDNA molecule. TCRdb ran MiXCR on the 5' RACE reads and lists one entry per CDR3 protein. The sample lists 650,000 to 950,000 distinct CDR3 sequences; roughly 44% were seen once. The sequencing sample was made of blood. The chain carries TRBV4-1 and TRBJ2-3, with D possibly being TRBD2 (5 bases). This receptor was taken from a man aged 55 to 70 in good health. The CDR3 sequence is CASSKRSADTQYF. Here the CDR3 DNA reads TGCGCCAGCAGCAAACGTAGCGCAGATACGCAGTATTTT.